These 10 T cell receptor beta chains share one sample of origin, sequenced in a study of blood T cells in healthy people across ages. It was with a sample-barcoded 5' primer and a J-beta primer mix that a second PCR of roughly 7 to 12 cycles was run. In TCRdb, the 5' RACE reads were re-called with MiXCR into one record per CDR3 protein. The data hold approximately 820,000 distinct CDR3 sequences, with approximately 44% observed a single time. Input material: blood. Receptors were obtained from a man in his sixties in good health.

This clonotype was counted only a few times. CDR3 sequence (DNA): TGTGCCAGCAACTACCGGGACAGCTATAATTCACCCCTCCACTTT. It encodes CASNYRDSYNSPLHF. The gene calls are TRBV6-2 or TRBV6-3 and TRBJ1-6; 7 bases align to TRBD1. With V trimmed by 7 bases and J by 3 bases, 6 bases remained unmatched. Germline CDR1 and CDR2: MNHEY and SVGEGT. The CDR3 spans 15 residues.

This clonotype was recorded once. The J gene is TRBJ1-5, the V gene TRBV18, with TRBD1 matching 7 bases. This CDR3 spans 16 amino acids. Germline V gene sequence: CDR1 KGHSH, CDR2 LQKENI. Trimming took 4 bases from V and 4 from J; bases not matched to a gene: 10. The CDR3 DNA reads TGTGCCAGCTCACAACAGGGGATTGGACAGAATCAGCCCCAGCATTTT. The encoded protein is CASSQQGIGQNQPQHF.

The V and J genes are TRBV11-2 and TRBJ2-2; D uncertain. CDR3 length equals 13 residues. CDR1 and CDR2 (germline): SGHAT, FQNNGV. With 5 bases removed from V and 6 bases from J, the gap between germline ends came to 10 bases. CDR3 nucleotides: TGTGCCAGCAGCCTTACGATCCCCGGGGAGCTGTTTTTT. As protein: CASSLTIPGELFF. Drawing the rest from reference TRBV11-2 and TRBJ2-2, the complete variable domain is EAGVAQSPRYKIIEKRQSVAFWCNPISGHATLYWYQQILGQGPKLLIQFQNNGVVDDSQLPKDRFSAERLKGVDSTLKIQPAKLEDSAVYLCASSLTIPGELFFGEGSRLTVL.

V and J are TRBV5-1 and TRBJ2-4, with D perhaps TRBD1 (5 bases). Germline values: CDR1 SGHRS, CDR2 YFSETQ. The CDR3 sequence is 14 residues long. The V end lost 0 bases, the J end lost 8 bases, and 12 bases lay between the germline ends. The CDR3 region is CASSLEGSRDIQYF. The CDR3 DNA is TGCGCCAGCAGCTTGGAAGGGTCCAGGGACATTCAGTACTTC.

This clonotype was found many times. The genes are TRBV20-1 and TRBJ2-1; D is tentatively TRBD1 or TRBD2 (6 bases each). The germline V and J ends were trimmed by 6 bases and 8 bases, with 17 bases remaining between them. Germline V gene lookup returns CDR1 DFQATT and CDR2 SNEGSKA (reference sequence). The CDR3 contains 13 residues. The chain's CDR3 is CSATSGAGDEQFF. In DNA, the CDR3 is TGCAGTGCAACCTCGGGGGCGGGTGATGAGCAGTTCTTC.

This clonotype has a count of ten or more. CDR3 bases: TGCAGCGTTGAAGATCCCATCCTAGGGAACGAGCAGTACTTC. It codes for CSVEDPILGNEQYF. The gene calls are TRBV29-1 and TRBJ2-7; no reliable D call. CDR1 is SQVTM and CDR2 is ANQGSEA in the germline V gene. This CDR3 contains 14 residues. Trimming took 0 bases from V and 5 from J, leaving 14 bases between them.

As for this clonotype: One end of the junction is discordant with germline, which a read error may explain. The V call is TRBV7-2, the J call TRBJ2-4; D call uncertain. In germline, CDR1 is SGHTA, CDR2 FQGNSA. CDR3 length equals 15 residues. CDR3 nucleotides: TGTGTCAGCAGCGCCCAAAGGACGCCCAAAAACATTCAGTACTTC. Translating it yields CVSSAQRTPKNIQYF.

V usage is TRBV4-3 and J usage is TRBJ2-5; no clear D gene. V was clipped by 0 bases and J by 1 base, with 21 bases between them. Germline V gene lookup returns CDR1 LGHNA and CDR2 YSLEER. The length of the CDR3 is 19 residues. The CDR3 here is CASSQEVFRPDHTQETQYF. The CDR3 region has the DNA TGCGCCAGCAGCCAAGAAGTGTTTAGACCCGACCATACCCAAGAGACCCAGTACTTC.

The chain combines TRBV7-2 with TRBJ2-1, with 8 bases aligning to TRBD2. CDR3 length: 12 residues. V lost 4 bases and J lost 12; bases outside the gene matches: 5. Germline CDR1 is SGHTA and CDR2 is FQGNSA. The CDR3 nucleotides are TGTGCCAGCAGCTCCCCACGGGGGGGGCAGTTCTTC. This encodes CASSSPRGGQFF.

This clonotype has a handful of counts. J is TRBJ2-1 and V is TRBV7-9; no definite D call. The CDR3 runs to 13 residues. The V gene lost 11 bases and the J gene lost 0 bases, with 11 bases spanning the gap. From germline, CDR1 is SEHNR and CDR2 FQNEAQ (reference sequence). The CDR3 region is CAAAESSYNEQFF. CDR3 in DNA: TGTGCCGCGGCAGAGAGCTCCTACAATGAGCAGTTCTTC.